Presented here are 25 T cell receptor beta chains from one specimen sequenced in a study of cytomegalovirus exposure and HLA in healthy donors. This table comes from immunoSEQ multiplex PCR, and its TCRdb copy is limited to in-frame clones, with some not included. The profile shows about 120,000 clones, more than 75% of them singletons. Specimen: PBMCs. The receptors derive from a woman aged 25 to 39 in good health and CMV-seronegative.

This chain joins TRBV21-1 and TRBJ1-2. TRBV21-1 corresponds to a pseudogene. The CDR3 runs 10 residues. The CDR3, as DNA: TGTGCCAGCAGCAAACTTGGCTACACCTTC. This codes for CASSKLGYTF.

The J gene is TRBJ2-5, the V gene TRBV7-2; 15 nucleotides agree with TRBD2. The V gene's germline CDR1 is SGHTA and CDR2 FQGNSA. The CDR3 consists of 18 residues. V lost 3 bases to trimming and J lost 6 bases; unmatched junction nucleotides: 11. This CDR3 is CASSLGLAGGVYPKTQYF. The CDR3 DNA sequence: TGTGCCAGCAGCTTGGGACTAGCGGGGGGTGTATACCCCAAGACCCAGTACTTC.

This chain links TRBV5-6 with TRBJ2-2, with 10 bases lining up with TRBD2. With V trimmed by 0 bases and J by 4 bases, 3 bases remained unmatched. Germline V gene sequence: CDR1 SGHDT, CDR2 YYEEEE. The CDR3 extends over 16 amino acids. CDR3 bases: TGTGCCAGCAGCTTGGTTCTAGCGGGGGCCACCGGGGAGCTGTTTTTT. Protein sequence: CASSLVLAGATGELFF.

CDR3 region: CASSQGQVGYGYTF. In DNA, the CDR3 is TGTGCCAGCAGCCAGGGACAGGTCGGCTATGGCTACACCTTC. The chain combines TRBV7-9 with TRBJ1-2; 8 positions match TRBD1. This CDR3 has 14 amino acids. The V gene's germline CDR1 is SEHNR and CDR2 FQNEAQ (reference sequence). J was trimmed by 4 bases and V by 5 bases; bases with no gene match: 6. The whole variable domain, filled in from reference TRBV7-9 and TRBJ1-2, reads DTGVSQNPRHKITKRGQNVTFRCDPISEHNRLYWYRQTLGQGPEFLTYFQNEAQLEKSRLLSDRFSAERPKGSFSTLEIQRTEQGDSAMYLCASSQGQVGYGYTFGSGTRLTVV.

V gene TRBV4-2 combines with J gene TRBJ1-5; 7 bases map to TRBD1. CDR1 is LGHNA and CDR2 is YNFKEQ in the germline V gene. CDR3 length: 12 residues. V was clipped by 3 bases and J by 11 bases; unmatched bases: 4. The CDR3 loop reads CASSQDDRAQHF. In DNA, the CDR3 is TGTGCCAGCAGCCAGGACGACAGGGCCCAGCATTTT.

The chain is built from TRBV11-2 and TRBJ2-5; the D is unclear. Trimming shortened V by 0 bases and J by 4 bases, and 9 bases separated the two germline ends. CDR3 length: 14 amino acids. CDR1 and CDR2 (germline): SGHAT, FQNNGV. The CDR3 region has the DNA TGTGCCAGCAGCTTAGACGGTAGCCGAGAGACCCAGTACTTC. Its translation is CASSLDGSRETQYF.

The V gene is TRBV5-1, the J gene TRBJ2-7; D is possibly TRBD1 (6 bases). This CDR3 is built from 17 residues. Germline CDR1 reads SGHRS; CDR2 reads YFSETQ. The V gene lost 4 bases and the J gene lost 0 bases, with 20 bases spanning the gap. The CDR3 bases are TGCGCCAGCAGCCTTACCGCAACAGGGCCCTACTCCTACGAGCAGTACTTC. Its translation is CASSLTATGPYSYEQYF. The full variable domain, completed using reference TRBV5-1 and TRBJ2-7, is KAGVTQTPRYLIKTRGQQVTLSCSPISGHRSVSWYQQTPGQGLQFLFEYFSETQRNKGNFPGRFSGRQFSNSRSEMNVSTLELGDSALYLCASSLTATGPYSYEQYFGPGTRLTVT.

This clone appeared once. The V gene is TRBV9, the J gene TRBJ2-3, with 7 bases matching TRBD2. Germline CDR1 and CDR2: SGDLS and YYNGEE. The ends lost 2 bases at V and 0 bases at J; junction bases unmatched: 3. The CDR3 is 15 amino acids. DNA of the CDR3: TGTGCCAGCAGCGTGCTAGCGGCTAGCACAGATACGCAGTATTTT. Its protein product is CASSVLAASTDTQYF.

This clone was counted only a few times. The chain uses TRBV7-6 and TRBJ1-4; maybe TRBD1 (5 bases). Trimming stripped 1 base from V and 4 bases from J, with 10 bases between. CDR1 SGHVS and CDR2 FNYEAQ come from the germline V gene. The CDR3 is 15 amino acids. CDR3 sequence reads: CASSLDGGGNEKLFF. CDR3 DNA sequence: TGTGCCAGCAGCTTAGACGGGGGTGGTAATGAAAAACTGTTTTTT.

This chain uses TRBV19 with TRBJ2-1, with a tentative D call TRBD1 (6 bases). CDR1 LNHDA and CDR2 SQIVND come from the germline V gene (reference sequence). The V gene lost 0 bases and the J gene lost 15 bases, with 15 bases spanning the gap. The CDR3 sequence is 13 residues long. In DNA, the CDR3 is TGTGCCAGTAGTATAGACTTGACAGGTAACCCGTTCTTC. The encoded protein is CASSIDLTGNPFF.

The rearrangement links TRBV15 to TRBJ1-4; a possible D gene is TRBD1 (6 bases). The germline gives CDR1 LNHNV, CDR2 YYDKDF (reference sequence). There are 16 residues in the CDR3. The V end was cut by 3 bases, the J end by 8 bases, with 19 bases between. The CDR3 region has the DNA TGTGCCACCAGCAGGGAAGCCCCAGGGGTGGGGGAAAAACTGTTTTTT. This encodes CATSREAPGVGEKLFF.

This clone was observed once. The chain has TRBV6-1 and TRBJ1-3, with D unresolved. Trimming took off 3 bases at V and 8 bases at J, with 8 bases between the two ends. Looked up from germline, CDR1 is MNHNS and CDR2 is SASEGT. This CDR3 has 12 residues. CDR3 in DNA: TGTGCCAGCAGTGAGGAGTTGGACACCATATATTTT. Translation gives CASSEELDTIYF.

This chain connects TRBV14 to TRBJ1-2; D not resolved. V dropped 0 bases and J dropped 8 bases, with 13 bases sitting between them. Germline CDR1 reads SGHDN; CDR2 reads FVKESK. This CDR3 has 14 residues. This chain's CDR3 is CASSQDRGGNGYTF. The CDR3 DNA sequence: TGTGCCAGCAGCCAAGATCGGGGAGGGAACGGCTACACCTTC.

The genes are TRBV2 and TRBJ1-1, with D maybe TRBD1 (6 bases). Per germline, CDR1 SNHLY and CDR2 FYNNEI. V was pared by 0 bases and J by 4 bases, with 9 bases between. The CDR3 runs 14 residues. CDR3 nucleotide sequence: TGTGCCAGCAGTGAAGCTTCCAGGGGCACTGAAGCTTTCTTT. It yields the protein CASSEASRGTEAFF.

The chain carries TRBV19 and TRBJ1-5; 7 bases align to TRBD1. This CDR3 region has 15 residues. Germline V gene lookup returns CDR1 LNHDA and CDR2 SQIVND (reference sequence). V trimming: 0 bases; J trimming: 2 bases; junction bases outside the gene matches: 1. The CDR3 here is CASSIEGTGNQPQHF. The CDR3 nucleotides read TGTGCCAGTAGTATAGAAGGGACAGGCAATCAGCCCCAGCATTTT.

This chain connects TRBV4-1 to TRBJ2-1; TRBD2 matches 8 bases. The CDR3 is made up of 15 amino acids. J was trimmed by 6 bases and V by 2 bases; bases with no gene match: 6. Germline V gives CDR1 MGHRA, CDR2 YSYEKL. The CDR3 here is CASSQSGTSGNEQFF. Written as DNA, the CDR3 is TGCGCCAGCAGCCAATCCGGGACTAGTGGCAATGAGCAGTTCTTC.

This clone was seen only a few times. For the CDR3, the DNA is TGTGCCAGCCTAGGCCTCCTGGGGGCCAACGTCCTGACTTTC. Encoded protein: CASLGLLGANVLTF. The chain joins TRBV2 to TRBJ2-6, with no clear D. The CDR3 runs 14 residues. Trimming pared 8 bases from V and 4 bases from J, leaving 12 bases between. Germline V gives CDR1 SNHLY, CDR2 FYNNEI.

This sequence joins TRBV6-4 and TRBJ1-6; no firm D call. This CDR3 spans 13 amino acids. The germline gives CDR1 MRHNA, CDR2 SNTAGT. Trimming removed 5 bases at V and 6 bases at J, with 8 bases between. CDR3 loop: CASSPSLNSPLHF. The CDR3 region has the DNA TGTGCCAGCAGTCCCTCCCTTAATTCACCCCTCCACTTT.

The chain links TRBV6-1 to TRBJ2-2, with 7 positions matching TRBD1. V trimming: 3 bases; J trimming: 5 bases; junction bases outside the gene matches: 3. The CDR3 runs 14 residues. The germline CDR1 and CDR2 sequences are MNHNS and SASEGT. CDR3 protein: CASSESRGTGELFF. The CDR3 DNA reads as TGTGCCAGCAGTGAGTCCAGGGGGACCGGGGAGCTGTTTTTT.

V gene TRBV6-6 combines with J gene TRBJ1-5; 7 bases agree with TRBD1. Germline-derived CDR1 and CDR2 are MNHNY and SVGAGI (reference sequence). With 4 bases clipped from V and 6 bases from J, the junction kept 3 bases outside the gene matches. CDR3 length: 13 residues. This CDR3 reads CASSSQGVQPQHF. CDR3 nucleotide sequence: TGTGCCAGCAGTTCCCAGGGGGTTCAGCCCCAGCATTTT.

The chain joins TRBV5-5 to TRBJ2-1, with a weak D call TRBD1 (5 bases). CDR1 is SGHKS and CDR2 is YYEKEE in the germline V gene (reference sequence). Trimming took 4 bases from V and 7 from J, leaving 12 bases between them. The CDR3 consists of 13 residues. CDR3 bases: TGTGCCAGCAGCCCACCCGCAGGGAATGAGCAGTTCTTC. As protein: CASSPPAGNEQFF.

This clone was seen ten or more times. V is TRBV2 and J is TRBJ2-7; TRBD1 aligns across 10 bases. In germline, CDR1 is SNHLY, CDR2 FYNNEI. V shed 8 bases, J shed 4 bases, and the junction held 8 bases outside the gene matches. This CDR3 region has 14 residues. CDR3 in DNA: TGTGCCAGCTCTCCGGGACAGGGGATATACGAGCAGTACTTC. Translated, it gives CASSPGQGIYEQYF. The whole variable domain, remainder taken from reference TRBV2 and TRBJ2-7, is EPEVTQTPSHQVTQMGQEVILRCVPISNHLYFYWYRQILGQKVEFLVSFYNNEISEKSEIFDDQFSVERPDGSNFTLKIRSTKLEDSAMYFCASSPGQGIYEQYFGPGTRLTVT.

V gene TRBV7-9 combines with J gene TRBJ2-5; 10 bases are a match to TRBD2. V shed 3 bases and J 5 bases; nucleotides not matched to a gene: 12. The V gene's germline CDR1 is SEHNR and CDR2 FQNEAQ (reference sequence). CDR3 length equals 17 residues. The CDR3 region has the DNA TGTGCCAGCAGCTTTTTTAGGAGCGGGGGGGCGAAGGAGACCCAGTACTTC. It codes for CASSFFRSGGAKETQYF.

The J gene is TRBJ1-1, the V gene TRBV27, with 7 bases fitting TRBD1. Germline V gene lookup returns CDR1 MNHEY and CDR2 SMNVEV (reference sequence). The CDR3 runs 16 residues. Trimming cost V 6 bases and J 0 bases; bases outside gene matches: 10. The CDR3 DNA reads as TGTGCCAGCAGGGCTCAGGGGGTGGGTATGAACACTGAAGCTTTCTTT. The encoded protein is CASRAQGVGMNTEAFF.

The rearrangement uses TRBV6-1 and TRBJ1-5; perhaps TRBD1 as D (5 bases). The CDR3 contains 16 residues. Trimming pared 1 base from V and 1 base from J, leaving 11 bases between. The germline gives CDR1 MNHNS, CDR2 SASEGT. The DNA of the CDR3 is TGTGCCAGCAGTGAAGACAGGTCAGGGAGCAATCAGCCCCAGCATTTT. Its translation: CASSEDRSGSNQPQHF.